This is a list of T cell receptor beta chains from one sample in a study of vaccination and CD4 T cells after COVID-19. TCRdb processed the PCR reads anew with MiXCR; each CDR3 protein has one entry. Of some 15,000 distinct CDR3 sequences in the sample, 50% to 75% were seen once. No antigens are known for them. Sequenced: CD4+ T cells from blood, cultured in vitro. The receptors originated from a human donor who had recovered from COVID-19. Both conserved end residues are part of each CDR3. Each record gives: D gene, clone size, J gene, V gene, CDR3 DNA, CDR3 protein. D genes are given only for firm matches. Clone sizes are given selectively: once, few, many, or a class where the clone is expanded.

. . TRBJ1-2 TRBV6-1 TGTGCCAGCAGTGAGGGGCAGATTGTAGATGGCTACACCTTC CASSEGQIVDGYTF
TRBD1 . TRBJ1-1 TRBV11-3 TGTGCCAGCGGCCGAGACAGGGGGAGAACTGAAGCTTTCTTT CASGRDRGRTEAFF
TRBD2 few TRBJ2-1 TRBV20-1 TGCAGTGCTAGAGATTTACTAACTAGCGGGCGATGGAATGAGCAGTTCTTC CSARDLLTSGRWNEQFF
TRBD1 . TRBJ2-2 TRBV20-1 TGCAGTGCCGAGACCGGGACAGCGAACACCGGGGAGCTGTTTTTT CSAETGTANTGELFF
. . TRBJ1-2 TRBV7-2 TGTGCCAGCAGCTTAGAGGCTCTGGACCTCTATGGCTACACCTTC CASSLEALDLYGYTF
TRBD2 large TRBJ2-3 TRBV6-1 TGTGCCAGCAGTGAGAGGGGTAGCGGGAGTGATACGCAGTATTTT CASSERGSGSDTQYF
. few TRBJ1-5 TRBV6-1 TGTGCCAGCAGTGAACGGGGGGCTAGCAATCAGCCCCAGCATTTT CASSERGASNQPQHF
TRBD1 . TRBJ2-7 TRBV5-4 TGTGCCAGCAGCTTGGTGGGACAGGCCTACGAGCAGTACTTC CASSLVGQAYEQYF
TRBD2 . TRBJ2-7 TRBV20-1 TGCAGTGCCACTGCCGGAACTAGCCGGGGGGGCTCCTACGAGCAGTACTTC CSATAGTSRGGSYEQYF
TRBD2 once TRBJ2-5 TRBV7-3 TGTGCCAGCAGCCCCTATAGCGGGAGGGGAGAGACCCAGTACTTC CASSPYSGRGETQYF
. . TRBJ2-1 TRBV24-1 TGTGCCACCAGTGATTCCGCCCGAGGGCAAAATGAGCAGTTCTTC CATSDSARGQNEQFF
TRBD1 . TRBJ1-6 TRBV19 TGTGCCAGTAGTGCAAGGACAGGGGGCTCTTCACCCCTCCACTTT CASSARTGGSSPLHF
. . TRBJ1-1 TRBV6-1 TGTGCCAGCAGTGAAGGGGACCCCCAATATACTGAAGCTTTCTTT CASSEGDPQYTEAFF
. . TRBJ2-7 TRBV6-1 TGTGCCATCAGTGAGTCGACTGGGGCCTACGAGCAGTACTTC CAISESTGAYEQYF
. . TRBJ1-3 TRBV7-6 TGTGCCAGCAGCTTAGTCGCCGGGACAAAAACTGGAAACACCATATATTTT CASSLVAGTKTGNTIYF
. few TRBJ2-2 TRBV20-1 TGCAGTGCTAGACCCCGGAGGAACACCGGGGAGCTGTTTTTT CSARPRRNTGELFF
. . TRBJ1-5 TRBV7-8 TGTGCCAGCAGCCCCGAGAGGGGCCGTAGGAATCAGCCCCAGCATTTT CASSPERGRRNQPQHF
TRBD1 few TRBJ1-1 TRBV6-5 TGTGCCAGCAGTTACTCGGGGACAGGGGAGGTGAACACTGAAGCTTTCTTT CASSYSGTGEVNTEAFF
TRBD2 . TRBJ2-5 TRBV28 TGTGCCAGCAGTTTATCTGTTAGCGGGAGGGCCGGGGAGACCCAGTACTTC CASSLSVSGRAGETQYF
TRBD1 once TRBJ2-2 TRBV7-9 TGTGCCAGCAGCTTAGGACAGGGTCGTTTGGAGGAGCTGTTTTTT CASSLGQGRLEELFF
. . TRBJ2-3 TRBV7-6 TGTGCCAGCAGCTTAGCGCGGGGACTTGGCACAGATACGCAGTATTTT CASSLARGLGTDTQYF
. . TRBJ1-1 TRBV6-1 TGTGCCAGCAGTGAGCAGGACAACACTGAAGCTTTCTTT CASSEQDNTEAFF
TRBD1 few TRBJ2-5 TRBV10-1 TGCGCCAGCAGTGACCACAGGGGTGGCCAAGAGACCCAGTACTTC CASSDHRGGQETQYF
. . TRBJ1-2 TRBV27 TGTGCCAGCAGTGAGAGCCCTTACTATGGCTACACCTTC CASSESPYYGYTF
. . TRBJ1-4 TRBV20-1 TGCAGTGCTAGGCATGACGAAAAACTGTTTTTT CSARHDEKLFF
TRBD1 . TRBJ1-1 TRBV10-2 TGCGCCAGCACGGACAGGGCCACGAACACTGAAGCTTTCTTT CASTDRATNTEAFF
. . TRBJ1-1 TRBV30 TGTGCCTGCTTAGGAGGGGACATGAACACTGAAGCTTTCTTT CACLGGDMNTEAFF
TRBD1 . TRBJ2-1 TRBV6-1 TGTGCCAGCAGTATCGGACAGGGGAATATCTATGAGCAGTTCTTC CASSIGQGNIYEQFF
. few TRBJ1-5 TRBV19 TGTGCCAGTAGTATAGTGGTGGCGGATCAGCCCCAGCATTTT CASSIVVADQPQHF
. hyperexpanded TRBJ2-3 TRBV21-1 TGTGCCAGCAGCAAAGATCCAGGAGGGTATGGTACGCAGTATTTT CASSKDPGGYGTQYF
. . TRBJ1-2 TRBV24-1 TGTGCCACCAGTGATACAGGGCGGAACTATGGCTACACCTTC CATSDTGRNYGYTF
. few TRBJ1-1 TRBV28 TGTGCCAGCAGTTCCGGGGGCGCGGGAACTGAAGCTTTCTTT CASSSGGAGTEAFF
. once TRBJ1-1 TRBV15 TGTGCCACCAGCAGAGAAACGGGTGAAGCTTTCTTT CATSRETGEAFF
TRBD1 . TRBJ2-7 TRBV10-1 TGCGCCAGCAGTGGGCAGGGGGAACCCTACGAGCAGTACTTC CASSGQGEPYEQYF
TRBD2 . TRBJ2-2 TRBV14 TGTGCCAGCAGCCATCGACTAGCCCCGGACACCGGGGAGCTGTTTTTT CASSHRLAPDTGELFF
. . TRBJ1-2 TRBV6-1 TGTGCCACCCAAGAGTACTATGGCTACACCTTC CATQEYYGYTF
. . TRBJ2-2 TRBV11-2 TGTGCCAGCAGCTTACGGCGGCGGACGAACACCGGGGAGCTGTTTTTT CASSLRRRTNTGELFF
TRBD1 . TRBJ2-3 TRBV6-5 TGTGCCAGCAGTTACGGGGGACAGACCACAGATACGCAGTATTTT CASSYGGQTTDTQYF
TRBD1 few TRBJ1-1 TRBV10-3 TGTGCCACCGGACAGGGGATGGGGACTGAAGCTTTCTTT CATGQGMGTEAFF
. . TRBJ1-2 TRBV20-1 TGCAGTGCTAAAAGCACAGAGAGCTATGGCTACACCTTC CSAKSTESYGYTF
TRBD1 . TRBJ1-5 TRBV5-6 TGTGCCAGCAGCCCCTGGACAGGGGTAGGTCAGCCCCAGCATTTT CASSPWTGVGQPQHF
. medium-sized TRBJ2-2 TRBV20-1 TGCAGTGCCGAGGGGCAGAACACCGGGGAGCTGTTTTTT CSAEGQNTGELFF
TRBD1 . TRBJ1-1 TRBV6-2/TRBV6-3 TGTGCCAGCAGTTCACCGGGACAGGGGGCCAACCGAGTTGGGGTCGTCACTGAAGCTTTCTTT CASSSPGQGANRVGVVTEAFF
. . TRBJ2-1 TRBV6-1 TGTGCCAGCAATCCCTACCCCGGGACTTGGCCTTACAATGAGCAGTTCTTC CASNPYPGTWPYNEQFF
. . TRBJ1-5 TRBV7-9 TGTGCCAGCAGCCCCTGGGATCAGCCCCAGCATTTT CASSPWDQPQHF
. once TRBJ2-3 TRBV6-5 TGTGCCAGCAGTTACTCTTCTAGGGTAGATACGCAGTATTTT CASSYSSRVDTQYF
. . TRBJ1-5 TRBV10-3 TGTGCCATCAGTGGGACGGATCAGCCCCAGCATTTT CAISGTDQPQHF
. . TRBJ1-5 TRBV6-5 TGTGCCAGCAGTTCCCGGCAGCCGTATAGCAATCAGCCCCAGCATTTT CASSSRQPYSNQPQHF
. . TRBJ2-4 TRBV20-1 TGCAGTGCTAGAGATGGAATAGTTACCAACATTCAGTACTTC CSARDGIVTNIQYF
. . TRBJ1-6 TRBV7-9 TGTGCCAGCAGCCAGACAGCAGATAATTCACCCCTCCACTTT CASSQTADNSPLHF